The clone carrying this T cell receptor beta chain was picked up a small number of times. This specimen comes from a study of PD-L1 blockade in urothelial cancer. The time point: pretreatment peripheral blood. Here immunoSEQ multiplex PCR was the method, and the copy in TCRdb shows in-frame clones only, minus some. Among tens of thousands of clones listed, about 84% were seen once. The receptor was derived from a man between 60 and 75 years old with urothelial cancer. Source: PBMCs, taken around atezolizumab (anti-PD-L1) treatment.

The CDR3 coding sequence is TGTGCCACCCCACTAGGACAGGGGCGAGGCGGCTACACCTTC. This gives the protein CATPLGQGRGGYTF. The rearrangement links TRBV28 to TRBJ1-2, with 9 bases matching TRBD1. Germline V gene data show CDR1 as MDHEN and CDR2 as SYDVKM. Germline trimming cut 10 bases from V and 8 bases from J; bases unmatched to any gene: 14. The CDR3 is 14 amino acids.